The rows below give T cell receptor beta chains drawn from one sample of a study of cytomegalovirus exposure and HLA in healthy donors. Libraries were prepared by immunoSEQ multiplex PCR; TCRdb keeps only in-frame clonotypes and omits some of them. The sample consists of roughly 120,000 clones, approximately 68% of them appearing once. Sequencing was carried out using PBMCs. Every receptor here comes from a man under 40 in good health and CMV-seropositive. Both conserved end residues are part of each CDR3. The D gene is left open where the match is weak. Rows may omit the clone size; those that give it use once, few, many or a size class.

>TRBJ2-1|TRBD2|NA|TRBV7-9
TGTGCCAGCAGCTTAGGGGGCGGGAGAGTTTTCAATGAGCAGTTCTTC
CASSLGGGRVFNEQFF
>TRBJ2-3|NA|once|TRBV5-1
TGCGCCAGCAGCAGGGCGGGGTCGTCAGATACGCAGTATTTT
CASSRAGSSDTQYF
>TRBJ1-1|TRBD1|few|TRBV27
TGTGCCAGCAGACCCTTACAGGGGGCTGGGATAACTGAAGCTTTCTTT
CASRPLQGAGITEAFF
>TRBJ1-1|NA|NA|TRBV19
TGTGCCAGTAGTATTAGGGGACTGGGGAACACTGAAGCTTTCTTT
CASSIRGLGNTEAFF
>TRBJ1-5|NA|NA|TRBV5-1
TGCGCCAGCAGCGTGTTCGGGGGTCACAATCAGCCCCAGCATTTT
CASSVFGGHNQPQHF
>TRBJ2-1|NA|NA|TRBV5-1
TGCGCCAGCAGCTTGGGACTCTCCTACAATGAGCAGTTCTTC
CASSLGLSYNEQFF
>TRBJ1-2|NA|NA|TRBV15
TGTGCCACCAGCAGAGATCAAGGTCGCGAGTGGGGAAAGGAGGACTTC
CATSRDQGREWGKEDF
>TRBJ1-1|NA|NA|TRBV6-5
TGTGCCAGCAGTTACACAGGTGACACTGAAGCTTTCTTT
CASSYTGDTEAFF
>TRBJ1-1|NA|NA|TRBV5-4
TGTGCCAGCAGCTTGTCGGGGGACACTGAAGCTTTCTTT
CASSLSGDTEAFF
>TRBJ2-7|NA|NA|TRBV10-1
TGCGCCAGCAGTGAGTCCGCAGGGGCGCTCCGCGAGCAGTACTTC
CASSESAGALREQYF
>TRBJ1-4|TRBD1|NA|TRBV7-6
TGTGCCAGCAGCTCCCGACAGGGAACTAATGAAAAACTGTTTTTT
CASSSRQGTNEKLFF
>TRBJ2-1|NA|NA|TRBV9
TGTGCCAGCAGCGGGGAAAGGCGGGGGCTTTACAATGAGCAGTTCTTC
CASSGERRGLYNEQFF
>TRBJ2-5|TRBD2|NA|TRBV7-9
TGTGCCAGCAGCACTCTTGGGGCGGGGGAAGAGACCCAGTACTTC
CASSTLGAGEETQYF
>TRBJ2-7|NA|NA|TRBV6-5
TGTGCCAGCAGAGACCAGGGTGGAGCCTACGAGCAGTACTTC
CASRDQGGAYEQYF
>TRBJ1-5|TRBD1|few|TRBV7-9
TGTTCCAGCAGCTTACAGGGGGATCAGCCCCAGCATTTT
CSSSLQGDQPQHF
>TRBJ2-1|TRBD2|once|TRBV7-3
TGTGCCAGCAGCTTAAGGCGGGAGGCCTACAATGAGCAGTTCTTC
CASSLRREAYNEQFF
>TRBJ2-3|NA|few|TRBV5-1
TGCGCCAGCAGCTTCTTAGCGGAATGCACAGATACGCAGTATTTT
CASSFLAECTDTQYF
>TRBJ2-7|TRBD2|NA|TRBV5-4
TGTGCCAGCAGCCCTCGGACTAGCGGATCCTACGAGCAGTACTTC
CASSPRTSGSYEQYF
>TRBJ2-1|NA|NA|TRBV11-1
TGTGCCAGCAGCTTACGGTTTGGCAATGAGCAGTTCTTC
CASSLRFGNEQFF
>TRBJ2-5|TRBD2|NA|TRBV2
TGTGCCAGCACGAGCTCTTTAGCGGGAGGAGAGACCCAGTACTTC
CASTSSLAGGETQYF
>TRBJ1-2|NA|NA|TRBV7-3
TGTGCCAGCAGCCGCAACCCGGGACATCGCACCTTC
CASSRNPGHRTF
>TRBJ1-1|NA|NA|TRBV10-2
TGCGCCACCGTAAGGGGCGGTGGCACTGAAGCTTTCTTT
CATVRGGGTEAFF
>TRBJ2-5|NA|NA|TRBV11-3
TGTGCCAGCAGCTTAGGGCCCCAATCGGAGACCCAGTACTTC
CASSLGPQSETQYF
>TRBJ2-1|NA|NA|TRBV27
TGTGCCAGCAGTTTTGGGCTGGGCGGGACTTACAATGAGCAGTTCTTC
CASSFGLGGTYNEQFF
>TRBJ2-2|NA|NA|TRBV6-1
TGTGCCAGCAGGAGGGTGACGGCCGGGGAGCTGTTTTTT
CASRRVTAGELFF
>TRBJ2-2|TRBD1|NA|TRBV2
TGTGCCAGCAGAATAACAGGGGGAAACACCGGGGAGCTGTTTTTT
CASRITGGNTGELFF
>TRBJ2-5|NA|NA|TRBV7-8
TGTGCCAGCCAAGCCGAGTCTCAGACCCAGTACTTC
CASQAESQTQYF
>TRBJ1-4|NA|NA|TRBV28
TGTGCCAGCAGTTTCCCCAGGGCCAACGAAAAACTGTTTTTT
CASSFPRANEKLFF
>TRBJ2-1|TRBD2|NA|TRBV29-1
TGCAGCGTTGAGACCGGGAGGGGCTACAATGAGCAGTTCTTC
CSVETGRGYNEQFF
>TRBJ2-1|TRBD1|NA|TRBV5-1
TGCGCCAGCAGCAACCCGACAGGGGATGAGCAGTTCTTC
CASSNPTGDEQFF
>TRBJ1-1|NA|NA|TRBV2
TGTGCCAGCCAGACACACCTATCGGACACTGAAGCTTTCTTT
CASQTHLSDTEAFF
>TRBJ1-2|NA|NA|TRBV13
TGTGCCAGCAGCTTAGTCGGACTCTATGGCTACACCTTC
CASSLVGLYGYTF
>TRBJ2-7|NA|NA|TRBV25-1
TGTGCCAGCAGCCCTTGGATGAGGGGGGAGCAGTACTTC
CASSPWMRGEQYF
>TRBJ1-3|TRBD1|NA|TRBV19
TGTGCCAGTAGTATAGGACCACGGGACAGCTACTCTGGAAACACCATATATTTT
CASSIGPRDSYSGNTIYF
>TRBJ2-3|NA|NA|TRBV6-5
TGTGCCAGCAGTTACGGACTATACACAGATACGCAGTATTTT
CASSYGLYTDTQYF
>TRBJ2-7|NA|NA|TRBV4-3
TGCGCCAGCAGCCAAGCTTCAGTCACAGGGGAGCAGTACTTC
CASSQASVTGEQYF
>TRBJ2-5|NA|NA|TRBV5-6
TGTGCCAGCAGCTGGGGGACACACCAGTACCAAGAGACCCAGTACTTC
CASSWGTHQYQETQYF
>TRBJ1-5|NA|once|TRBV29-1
TGCAGCGTTGCATTGGGGCGAGGCAATCAGCCCCAGCATTTT
CSVALGRGNQPQHF
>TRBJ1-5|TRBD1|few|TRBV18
TGTGCCAGCTCTAAAACAGGGGGTTTCGGCAATCAGCCCCAGCATTTT
CASSKTGGFGNQPQHF
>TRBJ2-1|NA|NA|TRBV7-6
TGTGCCAGCAGCTTGCCACCTAGCGCTTCCTACAATGAGCAGTTCTTC
CASSLPPSASYNEQFF
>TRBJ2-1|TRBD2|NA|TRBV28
TGTGCCACCTCTAAAGGGGGTTGGGGCGGGAGGGCCGGGATCGATGAGCAGTTCTTC
CATSKGGWGGRAGIDEQFF
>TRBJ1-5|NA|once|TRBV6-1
TGTGCCAGCAGTGAACTCTCAGGGGATCAGCCCCAGCATTTT
CASSELSGDQPQHF
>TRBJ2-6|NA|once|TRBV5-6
TGTGCCAGCAGCTTTCAAGGGGCCAACGTCCTGACTTTC
CASSFQGANVLTF
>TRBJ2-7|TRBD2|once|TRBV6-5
TGTGCCAGCTACAAAACTAGCGGGAGGCCGGACGAGCAGTACTTC
CASYKTSGRPDEQYF
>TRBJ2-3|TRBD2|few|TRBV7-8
TGTGCCAGCAGCTTACCCCATCTAGGGCGGGAGAAGCAGTATTTT
CASSLPHLGREKQYF
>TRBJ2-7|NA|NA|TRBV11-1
TGTGCCAGCAGCTTCCGGGACAACTCCTACGAGCAGTACTTC
CASSFRDNSYEQYF
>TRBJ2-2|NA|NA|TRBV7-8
TGTGCCAGCTTAGTTTACACCGGGGAGCTGTTTTTT
CASLVYTGELFF
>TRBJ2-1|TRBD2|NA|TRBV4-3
TGCGCCAGCAGTCTAGCGGCCAGCTCCTACAATGAGCAGTTCTTC
CASSLAASSYNEQFF
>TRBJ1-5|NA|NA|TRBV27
TGTGCCAGCAGTTCTGGCCAGGGGTATCAGCCCCAGCATTTT
CASSSGQGYQPQHF
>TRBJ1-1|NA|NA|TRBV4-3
TGCGCCAGCAGCAAACAGGGTGTCTTGAACACTGAAGCTTTCTTT
CASSKQGVLNTEAFF
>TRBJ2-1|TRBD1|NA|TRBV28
TGTGCCAGCAGTTCGCCGACAGGGGCTAGATCCAATGAGCAGTTCTTC
CASSSPTGARSNEQFF
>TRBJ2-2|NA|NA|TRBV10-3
TGTGCCATTGCCGATGGGGGGATAGCGACCGGGGAGCTGTTTTTT
CAIADGGIATGELFF
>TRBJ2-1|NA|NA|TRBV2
TGTGCCAGCAGCTACTTGGAGAATCTAGGTGAGCAGTTCTTC
CASSYLENLGEQFF
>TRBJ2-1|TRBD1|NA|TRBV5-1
TGCGCCAGCAGCGTAATGACAGGGGGTCAATACAATGAGCAGTTCTTC
CASSVMTGGQYNEQFF
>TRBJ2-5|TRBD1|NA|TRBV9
TGTGCCAGCAGCGTAGTCGGACAGGGGGCGGGAGAGCAGTACTTC
CASSVVGQGAGEQYF
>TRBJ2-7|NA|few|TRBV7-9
TGTGCCAGCAGCTTAGGTAGCGAGCTGGACGAGCAGTACTTC
CASSLGSELDEQYF
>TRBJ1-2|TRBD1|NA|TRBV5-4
TGTGCCAGCAGTCGGACAGGGAACTATGGCTACACCTTC
CASSRTGNYGYTF
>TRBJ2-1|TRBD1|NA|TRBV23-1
TGCGCCAGCAGTCAATCGGGTACAGGGGGGTACCATGAGCAGTTCTTC
CASSQSGTGGYHEQFF
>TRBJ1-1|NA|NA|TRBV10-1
TGCGCCAGCAGGAAAGACAGTACGAACACTGAAGCTTTCTTT
CASRKDSTNTEAFF